These 32 T cell receptor beta chains share one sample of origin, sequenced in a study of T cell responses to AZD1222 COVID-19 vaccine. Clones were read by immunoSEQ multiplex PCR, and TCRdb kept only the in-frame ones, dropping some. The table shows 140,000 to 150,000 clones, with 82% occurring only once. The sequencing used peripheral blood, collected on day 0 of MenACWY control vaccination. The receptors stem from an adult in good health.

The chain is built from TRBV5-4 and TRBJ2-1; 10 bases fit TRBD1. The length of the CDR3 is 15 residues. The germline V gene has CDR1 SGHNT and CDR2 YYREEE (reference sequence). Trimming removed 4 bases from V and 5 bases from J; junction bases left unmatched: 6. This chain's CDR3 is CASSRSGTGDNEQFF. In DNA, the CDR3 is TGTGCCAGCAGCCGGTCCGGGACAGGGGACAATGAGCAGTTCTTC.

A note on this clone: An end of the junction differs from the germline gene, which may be a read error. This chain connects TRBV18 to TRBJ1-4, with a possible D match to TRBD1 (6 bases). This CDR3 has 14 residues. CDR1 is KGHSH, CDR2 LQKENI, per germline. The CDR3 region has the DNA TGTGCCAGCTCTCCACAGGGTAGTAATGAAAAACTGTTTTTT. Residues: CASSPQGSNEKLFF.

This sequence joins TRBV5-1 and TRBJ2-7, with D perhaps being TRBD1 or TRBD2 (7 bases each). Germline V CDR1 and CDR2: SGHRS, YFSETQ. The CDR3 runs to 18 residues. V lost 0 bases to trimming and J lost 1 base, with 20 bases between them. The CDR3 loop reads CASSLAGGLNRGSYEQYF. In DNA form, the CDR3 reads TGCGCCAGCAGCTTGGCGGGGGGCTTAAACAGGGGATCCTACGAGCAGTACTTC.

The chain uses TRBV19 and TRBJ1-2; D not certain. Germline-derived CDR1 and CDR2 are LNHDA and SQIVND (reference sequence). Deletions cut 4 bases from V and 0 bases from J, with 6 bases between. This CDR3 region has 13 residues. The CDR3 DNA sequence: TGTGCCAGTAGTAAAGCGACTAACTATGGCTACACCTTC. Translated: CASSKATNYGYTF.

The DNA for the CDR3 is TGTGCCAGTACCGGGACTGACTTTCTAGCCCTCCACTTT. This codes for CASTGTDFLALHF. The gene calls are TRBV19 and TRBJ1-6; tentatively, D is TRBD1 (5 bases). The CDR3 sequence is 13 residues long. V was clipped by 7 bases and J by 14 bases, with 18 bases between them. Germline values: CDR1 LNHDA, CDR2 SQIVND (reference sequence).

V and J are TRBV27 and TRBJ2-1; possible D gene TRBD1, 6 bases. V was pared by 5 bases and J by 10 bases, with 15 bases between. Per germline, CDR1 MNHEY and CDR2 SMNVEV (reference sequence). The CDR3 covers 13 residues. The CDR3 region has the DNA TGTGCCAGCAGTCCTCAAACAGGGATCGAGCAGTTCTTC. Its translation is CASSPQTGIEQFF.

This chain connects TRBV27 to TRBJ1-2, with D possibly TRBD1 on 5 matching bases. The length of the CDR3 is 16 residues. The germline V gene has CDR1 MNHEY and CDR2 SMNVEV (reference sequence). The ends were cut back, 6 bases at V and 2 bases at J, with 19 bases in the middle. The CDR3 sequence is CASSSAPGEGNYGYTF. The CDR3 DNA reads as TGTGCCAGCAGCTCTGCCCCGGGGGAAGGAAACTATGGCTACACCTTC.

The CDR3 region has the DNA TGTGCCAGCAGCGATGATCCCACAGCAGCGGAGGAGACCCAGTACTTC. It encodes CASSDDPTAAEETQYF. This sequence joins TRBV9 and TRBJ2-5; possibly TRBD2 for D (5 bases). The germline CDR1 and CDR2 sequences are SGDLS and YYNGEE. The length of the CDR3 is 16 residues. V lost 3 bases, J lost 5 bases, and 20 bases lay in between.

This rearrangement joins TRBV15 to TRBJ2-7; D unresolved. V lost 1 base to trimming and J lost 3 bases, with 7 bases between them. Per the germline V gene, CDR1 is LNHNV and CDR2 is YYDKDF (reference sequence). This CDR3 has 13 amino acids. The CDR3 DNA sequence: TGTGCCACCAGCAGAGGGGGTGACTACGAGCAGTACTTC. It is translated as CATSRGGDYEQYF.

This chain joins TRBV24-1 and TRBJ2-3; the D is unclear. Germline CDR1 and CDR2: KGHDR and SFDVKD. The CDR3 covers 13 residues. V lost 6 bases and J lost 1, with 7 bases in between. This CDR3 reads CATSSTGTDTQYF. The CDR3 DNA is TGTGCCACCAGTTCCACTGGCACAGATACGCAGTATTTT.

Only a few counts were recorded for this clone. The rearrangement links TRBV9 to TRBJ2-1; D unresolved. V dropped 1 base and J dropped 7 bases, with 9 bases sitting between them. The CDR3 spans 13 residues. The germline CDR1 and CDR2 sequences are SGDLS and YYNGEE. The CDR3 region is CASSVFSENEQFF. For the CDR3, the DNA is TGTGCCAGCAGCGTATTCAGCGAGAATGAGCAGTTCTTC.

The chain carries TRBV7-2 and TRBJ1-5; no firm D call. The CDR3 has 15 residues. V was pared by 0 bases and J by 2 bases, with 8 bases between. From germline, CDR1 is SGHTA and CDR2 FQGNSA. The CDR3 is CASSLAVVGNQPQHF. In nucleotides, the CDR3 is TGTGCCAGCAGCTTAGCAGTAGTAGGCAATCAGCCCCAGCATTTT.

The chain combines TRBV5-4 with TRBJ2-3; the match to TRBD2 covers 11 bases. The CDR3 spans 19 residues. V was clipped by 4 bases and J by 2 bases; unmatched bases: 15. Germline V gene data show CDR1 as SGHNT and CDR2 as YYREEE (reference sequence). The CDR3 DNA reads as TGTGCCAGCAGCCCCCGCGCAGCTAGCGGGGGGTCAAACACAGATACGCAGTATTTT. Protein: CASSPRAASGGSNTDTQYF.

V usage is TRBV25-1 and J usage is TRBJ1-1, with a weak D call TRBD1 (5 bases). V was trimmed by 3 bases and J by 8 bases, leaving 10 bases between them. The V gene's germline CDR1 is MGHDK and CDR2 SYGVNS. This CDR3 is built from 12 residues. In DNA, the CDR3 is TGTGCCAGCAGTGACGCCGGGACCGAAGCTTTCTTT. This gives the protein CASSDAGTEAFF.

The chain is built from TRBV11-2 and TRBJ2-5; 9 bases are shared with TRBD1. The CDR3 has 16 residues. Trimming took 2 bases from V and 5 from J; bases not matched to a gene: 9. Germline V lookup: CDR1 SGHAT, CDR2 FQNNGV. The CDR3 spells CASSLMGQGGIETQYF. The CDR3 region has the DNA TGTGCCAGCAGCTTAATGGGACAGGGTGGTATTGAGACCCAGTACTTC.

The chain carries TRBV30 and TRBJ1-5; the D gene is possibly TRBD1 (6 bases). The CDR3 is 13 residues long. V was shortened by 0 bases and J by 7 bases, with 10 bases between the two germline ends. CDR1 is GTSNPN and CDR2 is SVGIG in the germline V gene (reference sequence). CDR3 amino acids: CAWSVRGRQPQHF. CDR3 coding DNA: TGTGCCTGGAGTGTCAGGGGTAGGCAGCCCCAGCATTTT. Variable domain in full (rest from reference TRBV30 and TRBJ1-5): SQTIHQWPATLVQPVGSPLSLECTVEGTSNPNLYWYRQAAGRGLQLLFYSVGIGQISSEVPQNLSASRPQDRQFILSSKKLLLSDSGFYLCAWSVRGRQPQHFGDGTRLSIL.

This clone showed up just once. The V gene is TRBV19, the J gene TRBJ2-7; TRBD2 matches at 7 bases. The CDR3 sequence is 13 residues long. V shed 6 bases and J 7 bases; nucleotides not matched to a gene: 9. CDR1 and CDR2 (germline): LNHDA, SQIVND (reference sequence). In nucleotides, the CDR3 is TGTGCCAGTAGCCATACTAGCGTCTCAGAGCAGTACGTC. It translates to CASSHTSVSEQYV.

This chain joins TRBV19 and TRBJ1-2; 8 bases match TRBD1. The CDR3 spans 13 residues. V trimming: 4 bases; J trimming: 7 bases; junction bases outside the gene matches: 5. Germline V gene sequence: CDR1 LNHDA, CDR2 SQIVND (reference sequence). CDR3 DNA: TGTGCCAGTAGTAATGACAGGGGAAGTGGCTACACCTTC. Translating it yields CASSNDRGSGYTF.

This chain links TRBV4-2 with TRBJ1-3; 8 bases match TRBD1. The germline CDR1 and CDR2 sequences are LGHNA and YNFKEQ. Trimming cost V 3 bases and J 1 base; bases outside gene matches: 5. The CDR3 sequence is 16 residues long. As DNA, the CDR3 is TGTGCCAGCAGCCACCCAGACAGGGGATCTGGAAACACCATATATTTT. This sequence encodes CASSHPDRGSGNTIYF.

This chain's CDR3 is CASSSQAGQGNSPLHF. For the CDR3, the DNA is TGTGCCAGTAGTTCGCAAGCGGGACAGGGAAATTCACCCCTCCACTTT. The chain couples TRBV19 to TRBJ1-6; 9 nucleotides align to TRBD1. CDR3 length: 16 residues. Germline V gene data show CDR1 as LNHDA and CDR2 as SQIVND (reference sequence). Trimming took 5 bases from V and 7 from J; bases not matched to a gene: 9.

The J gene is TRBJ1-1, the V gene TRBV14; 10 positions match TRBD1. The CDR3 runs to 16 residues. With V trimmed by 2 bases and J by 4 bases, 7 bases remained unmatched. Germline V gene lookup returns CDR1 SGHDN and CDR2 FVKESK. The CDR3 reads CASSQRQGAITTEAFF. CDR3 bases: TGTGCCAGCAGCCAAAGACAGGGGGCTATTACCACTGAAGCTTTCTTT. The full variable domain, completed using reference TRBV14 and TRBJ1-1, is EAGVTQFPSHSVIEKGQTVTLRCDPISGHDNLYWYRRVMGKEIKFLLHFVKESKQDESGMPNNRFLAERTGGTYSTLKVQPAELEDSGVYFCASSQRQGAITTEAFFGQGTRLTVV.

Here the CDR3 DNA reads TGTGCCAGCAGCTTGGCTGGCAGGTTTGACTATGGCTACACCTTC. Protein: CASSLAGRFDYGYTF. The V gene is TRBV5-4, the J gene TRBJ1-2; D is undetermined. The ends were cut back, 0 bases at V and 3 bases at J, with 12 bases in the middle. Germline CDR1 SGHNT, CDR2 YYREEE (reference sequence). The CDR3 spans 15 residues.

V and J are TRBV5-1 and TRBJ2-7; D might be TRBD1 (5 bases). The CDR3 is made up of 15 amino acids. Between the trimmed V and J ends, which lost 0 bases and 0 bases, there was a span of 10 bases. In germline, CDR1 is SGHRS, CDR2 YFSETQ. The CDR3 sequence is CASSLAGLPSYEQYF. CDR3 in DNA: TGCGCCAGCAGCTTGGCAGGGCTCCCCTCCTACGAGCAGTACTTC.

The chain's CDR3 is CASSSPGQGNQPQHF. CDR3 in DNA: TGTGCCAGCAGTTCGCCGGGACAGGGCAATCAGCCCCAGCATTTT. V and J are TRBV6-5 and TRBJ1-5; 8 nucleotides agree with TRBD1. Losses at the gene ends were 4 bases for V and 2 bases for J; bases not matched to a gene: 4. The germline V gene encodes CDR1 MNHEY and CDR2 SVGAGI. The CDR3 length is 15 residues.

This chain connects TRBV3-1 (or the pseudogene TRBV3-2) to TRBJ2-7; weak D call: TRBD2 (6 bases). CDR1 is LGHDT, CDR2 YNNKEL, per germline (reference sequence). The V end was cut by 2 bases, the J end by 1 base, with 12 bases between. The CDR3 covers 15 residues. CDR3 protein: CASSQRETTSYEQYF. As DNA, the CDR3 is TGTGCCAGCAGCCAACGGGAGACAACTTCCTACGAGCAGTACTTC.

This clone was recorded only once. The chain combines TRBV2 with TRBJ2-5; D perhaps matches TRBD1 (5 bases). Per the germline V gene, CDR1 is SNHLY and CDR2 is FYNNEI. The V and J ends lost 6 bases and 5 bases respectively, with 25 bases between them. The CDR3 length is 17 residues. The CDR3 protein is CASRNLYTLGSGETQYF. The CDR3 region has the DNA TGTGCCAGCAGGAACCTATATACACTGGGATCAGGGGAGACCCAGTACTTC.

This clone appeared once. The V and J genes are TRBV3-1 (or the pseudogene TRBV3-2) and TRBJ1-1, with 12 bases lining up with TRBD1. Germline CDR1 LGHDT, CDR2 YNNKEL (reference sequence). J was trimmed by 11 bases and V by 2 bases; bases with no gene match: 9. The CDR3 has 15 residues. The CDR3 bases are TGTGCCAGCAGCCAAAACAGGGGACAGGGGGCACGGGCTTTCTTT. Its translation is CASSQNRGQGARAFF.

For the CDR3, the DNA is TGTGCCAGCAGCATCCGGGCGGGGGAGTCTGAAGCTTTCTTT. It translates to CASSIRAGESEAFF. J is TRBJ1-1 and V is TRBV7-9; D is perhaps TRBD1 (5 bases). The CDR3 has 14 residues. Germline V gives CDR1 SEHNR, CDR2 FQNEAQ (reference sequence). Trimming took off 5 bases at V and 6 bases at J, with 16 bases between the two ends.

V and J are TRBV18 and TRBJ2-2, with D uncertain. Germline loops: CDR1 KGHSH, CDR2 LQKENI. Trimming cost V 3 bases and J 0 bases, with 8 bases left between them. This CDR3 spans 15 amino acids. The CDR3 DNA is TGTGCCAGCTCACCCACGAAGGCGAACACCGGGGAGCTGTTTTTT. Amino acid sequence: CASSPTKANTGELFF.

The chain has TRBV6-5 and TRBJ1-5; 9 bases align to TRBD1. V lost 6 bases and J lost 5; bases outside the gene matches: 8. Looked up from germline, CDR1 is MNHEY and CDR2 is SVGAGI. The length of the CDR3 is 15 residues. CDR3 protein: CASRVDRGEDQPQHF. For the CDR3, the DNA is TGTGCCAGCAGGGTGGACAGGGGAGAAGATCAGCCCCAGCATTTT.

The chain links TRBV5-5 to TRBJ1-2, with a tentative D call TRBD1 (5 bases). Per the germline V gene, CDR1 is SGHKS and CDR2 is YYEKEE (reference sequence). Trimming took off 2 bases at V and 2 bases at J, with 13 bases between the two ends. This CDR3 is built from 15 residues. CDR3 sequence: CASSFNGAENYGYTF. The CDR3, as DNA: TGTGCCAGCAGCTTTAACGGGGCGGAGAACTATGGCTACACCTTC.

In this sample, this clone turned up a few times. The chain links TRBV28 to TRBJ1-6; 7 positions match TRBD1. J was trimmed by 0 bases and V by 2 bases; bases with no gene match: 7. This CDR3 spans 18 amino acids. Germline assignment: CDR1 MDHEN and CDR2 SYDVKM. CDR3 sequence: CASSLGQGGGSYNSPLHF. CDR3 nucleotides: TGTGCCAGCAGTTTAGGGCAGGGGGGTGGCTCCTATAATTCACCCCTCCACTTT.